This T cell receptor (beta chain) was identified in a study of cytomegalovirus exposure and HLA in healthy donors. Findings and caveats of the study: Researchers counted 150 to 200 TCR beta chains as cytomegalovirus-associated.

Comment on this clone: The antigen remains undetermined.

Profiled with immunoSEQ multiplex PCR; TCRdb holds only in-frame clones, not every one. The sample shows around 140,000 clones, nearly 90% of them seen only once. This CDR3 spans 15 amino acids. With 0 bases removed from V and 0 bases from J, the gap between germline ends came to 6 bases. CDR1 is ENHRY, CDR2 SYGVKD, per germline. The clonotype comes from a woman under 30 in good health and CMV-seronegative. Sample: PBMCs. The rearrangement links TRBV10-3 to TRBJ2-1, with a tentative D call TRBD1 (6 bases). The CDR3 nucleotides are TGTGCCATCAGTGAGTCAGGGGGCTCCTACAATGAGCAGTTCTTC. Its translation is CAISESGGSYNEQFF.